These 18 T cell receptor beta chains were all obtained from the same sample, sequenced in a study of blood T cell repertoires in COVID-19. Using immunoSEQ multiplex PCR, the repertoire was profiled, and TCRdb retains in-frame clones only, with some absent. The table lists under 80,000 clones, approximately 80% of them singletons, with 5% to 6.5% in the top ten. Sequenced: peripheral blood. These receptors were obtained from a woman in her fifties or sixties with acute or convalescent COVID-19.

This rearrangement joins TRBV11-2 to TRBJ1-2, with D unclear. Between the trimmed V and J ends, which lost 5 bases and 6 bases, there was a span of 19 bases. The V gene's germline CDR1 is SGHAT and CDR2 FQNNGV. This CDR3 is built from 15 residues. The CDR3 region has the DNA TGTGCCAGCAGCCCTATCCGACGAGGTGAAGATGGCTACACCTTC. As protein: CASSPIRRGEDGYTF.

The chain is built from TRBV10-3 and TRBJ1-1; no definite D call. V dropped 8 bases and J dropped 1 base, with 11 bases sitting between them. Looked up from germline, CDR1 is ENHRY and CDR2 is SYGVKD. The CDR3 is made up of 13 amino acids. The CDR3: CAIEQMPNTEAFF. The DNA for the CDR3 is TGTGCCATCGAACAGATGCCGAACACTGAAGCTTTCTTT.

This chain links TRBV19 with TRBJ1-2, with D unclear. Germline lookup yields CDR1 LNHDA and CDR2 SQIVND (reference sequence). This CDR3 is 12 amino acids long. V was trimmed by 4 bases and J by 4 bases, leaving 7 bases between them. The CDR3: CASSKTGYGYTF. The CDR3 DNA is TGTGCCAGTAGTAAGACGGGCTATGGCTACACCTTC.

The chain couples TRBV19 to TRBJ1-2; 7 positions match TRBD1. Trimming took 3 bases from V and 4 from J; bases not matched to a gene: 5. The CDR3 sequence is 14 residues long. CDR1 is LNHDA and CDR2 is SQIVND in the germline V gene (reference sequence). The CDR3 protein is CASSMEGQSYGYTF. The CDR3 region has the DNA TGTGCCAGTAGTATGGAGGGACAGTCCTATGGCTACACCTTC.

The chain links TRBV19 to TRBJ2-3; 7 bases agree with TRBD1. CDR3 length: 16 residues. Trimming at V came to 1 base and at J to 1 base, leaving 5 bases not matched to a gene. Germline-derived CDR1 and CDR2 are LNHDA and SQIVND (reference sequence). The CDR3, as DNA: TGTGCCAGTAGTATAGCCAGGACAGGCGGCACAGATACGCAGTATTTT. Protein: CASSIARTGGTDTQYF.

This chain links TRBV6-4 with TRBJ1-5, with 9 bases that match TRBD1. This CDR3 has 18 amino acids. V lost 0 bases and J lost 1; bases outside the gene matches: 7. Germline-derived CDR1 and CDR2 are MRHNA and SNTAGT. Written as DNA, the CDR3 is TGTGCCAGCAGTGACTCCGGGACAGGGAGGGCCAGCAATCAGCCCCAGCATTTT. It specifies CASSDSGTGRASNQPQHF.

The chain is built from TRBV6-1 and TRBJ1-6, with D possibly TRBD1 on 6 matching bases. V dropped 1 base and J dropped 9 bases, with 13 bases sitting between them. Germline-derived CDR1 and CDR2 are MNHNS and SASEGT. The CDR3 runs to 15 residues. CDR3 bases: TGTGCCAGCAGTGAAGTCGGGGGGCAAGGTTCACCCCTCCACTTT. Translating it yields CASSEVGGQGSPLHF.

This sequence joins TRBV11-2 and TRBJ2-7; D call uncertain. This CDR3 spans 12 amino acids. V lost 1 base and J 7 bases, leaving 8 bases between the germline ends. From germline, CDR1 is SGHAT and CDR2 FQNNGV. CDR3 sequence reads: CASSLGAGEQYF. The CDR3 DNA follows: TGTGCCAGCAGCTTAGGGGCTGGGGAGCAGTACTTC.

V usage is TRBV7-3 and J usage is TRBJ1-6, with TRBD1 matching over 8 bases. CDR1 is SGHTA and CDR2 is FQGTGA in the germline V gene. The CDR3 sequence is 13 residues long. The J segment lost 8 bases and the V segment lost 5 bases, leaving 2 bases of the junction unmatched. As DNA, the CDR3 is TGTGCCAGCAGCAAGGACAGGGATTCACCCCTCCACTTT. Translated: CASSKDRDSPLHF.

The chain combines TRBV5-4 with TRBJ2-7; 7 positions agree with TRBD1. The CDR3 is 14 residues long. Losses at the gene ends were 4 bases for V and 5 bases for J; bases not matched to a gene: 9. Germline V CDR1 and CDR2: SGHNT, YYREEE (reference sequence). In DNA, the CDR3 is TGTGCCAGCAGCCCGGACAGGCTGGTCGACGAGCAGTACTTC. This translates into CASSPDRLVDEQYF.

The chain uses TRBV5-5 and TRBJ1-5; 8 nucleotides agree with TRBD1. The germline V gene has CDR1 SGHKS and CDR2 YYEKEE (reference sequence). V trimming: 4 bases; J trimming: 4 bases; junction bases outside the gene matches: 4. The CDR3 contains 14 residues. Written as DNA, the CDR3 is TGTGCCAGCAGCGGGGGACAGGCGAATCAGCCCCAGCATTTT. Translation: CASSGGQANQPQHF.

The V and J genes are TRBV2 and TRBJ1-3; D remains ambiguous. Germline values: CDR1 SNHLY, CDR2 FYNNEI. This CDR3 is 15 amino acids long. Between the trimmed V and J ends, which lost 6 bases and 6 bases, there was a span of 18 bases. CDR3 in DNA: TGTGCCAGCAGGCTCGACGGAGGATATACAAACACCATATATTTT. Its protein product is CASRLDGGYTNTIYF. Complete variable domain (other parts from reference TRBV2 and TRBJ1-3): EPEVTQTPSHQVTQMGQEVILRCVPISNHLYFYWYRQILGQKVEFLVSFYNNEISEKSEIFDDQFSVERPDGSNFTLKIRSTKLEDSAMYFCASRLDGGYTNTIYFGEGSWLTVV.

The rearrangement uses TRBV24-1 and TRBJ1-1; tentatively, D is TRBD1 (6 bases). V lost 7 bases, J lost 0 bases, and 20 bases lay in between. Germline V gene data show CDR1 as KGHDR and CDR2 as SFDVKD. The CDR3 is 17 residues long. This CDR3 reads CATRGPGQAIMNTEAFF. CDR3 DNA sequence: TGTGCCACCAGAGGCCCGGGACAAGCGATCATGAACACTGAAGCTTTCTTT.

The chain couples TRBV5-1 to TRBJ2-4, with TRBD1 identical over 7 bases. CDR1 SGHRS and CDR2 YFSETQ come from the germline V gene. This CDR3 region has 15 residues. The J segment lost 3 bases and the V segment lost 0 bases, leaving 3 bases of the junction unmatched. The CDR3: CASSLEAGGKNIQYF. The CDR3, as DNA: TGCGCCAGCAGCTTGGAGGCAGGGGGCAAAAACATTCAGTACTTC.

The rearrangement uses TRBV5-6 and TRBJ2-3; possibly TRBD1 for D (6 bases). This CDR3 contains 15 residues. The V end was cut by 1 base, the J end by 1 base, with 10 bases between. The V gene's germline CDR1 is SGHDT and CDR2 YYEEEE. CDR3 coding DNA: TGTGCCAGCAGCTTGCAGGGGATCGGCACAGATACGCAGTATTTT. Protein: CASSLQGIGTDTQYF.

The chain joins TRBV7-3 to TRBJ2-7; 9 nucleotides match TRBD1. The CDR3 spans 15 residues. J lost 5 bases, V lost 3 bases, and 8 bases had no gene match. Germline loops: CDR1 SGHTA, CDR2 FQGTGA. The DNA for the CDR3 is TGTGCCAGCAGCTTGTCCCGGGACAGGGTCCACGAGCAGTACTTC. Its protein product is CASSLSRDRVHEQYF.

The V call is TRBV5-1, the J call TRBJ2-2; 8 positions agree with TRBD1. CDR3 length equals 15 residues. V lost 4 bases, J lost 7 bases, and 9 bases stayed unmatched. Germline-derived CDR1 and CDR2 are SGHRS and YFSETQ. The CDR3 sequence is CASSTRDRTGGELFF. The DNA for the CDR3 is TGCGCCAGCAGCACCCGGGACAGGACCGGCGGGGAGCTGTTTTTT. Looking up the rest from reference TRBV5-1 and TRBJ2-2 gives the full variable domain: KAGVTQTPRYLIKTRGQQVTLSCSPISGHRSVSWYQQTPGQGLQFLFEYFSETQRNKGNFPGRFSGRQFSNSRSEMNVSTLELGDSALYLCASSTRDRTGGELFFGEGSRLTVL.

The chain uses TRBV7-2 and TRBJ1-2, with unresolved D. The CDR3 is made up of 13 amino acids. The germline V gene has CDR1 SGHTA and CDR2 FQGNSA. V was cut by 5 bases and J by 8 bases, with 15 bases left in between. The CDR3 nucleotides are TGTGCCAGCAGCGCCACAGCATTGGGCGGCTACACCTTC. As protein: CASSATALGGYTF. Full variable domain (remainder filled in from reference TRBV7-2 and TRBJ1-2): GAGVSQSPSNKVTEKGKDVELRCDPISGHTALYWYRQSLGQGLEFLIYFQGNSAPDKSGLPSDRFSAERTGGSVSTLTIQRTQQEDSAVYLCASSATALGGYTFGSGTRLTVV.